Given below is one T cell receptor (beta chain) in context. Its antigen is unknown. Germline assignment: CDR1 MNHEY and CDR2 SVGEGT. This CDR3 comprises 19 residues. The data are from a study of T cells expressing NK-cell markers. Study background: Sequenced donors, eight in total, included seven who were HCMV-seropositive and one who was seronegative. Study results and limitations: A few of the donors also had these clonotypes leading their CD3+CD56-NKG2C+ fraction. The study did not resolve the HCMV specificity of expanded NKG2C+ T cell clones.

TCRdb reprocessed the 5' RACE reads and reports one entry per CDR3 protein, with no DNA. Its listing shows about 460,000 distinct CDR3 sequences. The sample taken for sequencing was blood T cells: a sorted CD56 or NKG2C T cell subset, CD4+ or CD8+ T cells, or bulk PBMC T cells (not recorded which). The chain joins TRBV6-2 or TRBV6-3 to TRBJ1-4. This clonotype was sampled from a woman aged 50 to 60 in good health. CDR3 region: CANSSHPTLTRATNEKLFF.